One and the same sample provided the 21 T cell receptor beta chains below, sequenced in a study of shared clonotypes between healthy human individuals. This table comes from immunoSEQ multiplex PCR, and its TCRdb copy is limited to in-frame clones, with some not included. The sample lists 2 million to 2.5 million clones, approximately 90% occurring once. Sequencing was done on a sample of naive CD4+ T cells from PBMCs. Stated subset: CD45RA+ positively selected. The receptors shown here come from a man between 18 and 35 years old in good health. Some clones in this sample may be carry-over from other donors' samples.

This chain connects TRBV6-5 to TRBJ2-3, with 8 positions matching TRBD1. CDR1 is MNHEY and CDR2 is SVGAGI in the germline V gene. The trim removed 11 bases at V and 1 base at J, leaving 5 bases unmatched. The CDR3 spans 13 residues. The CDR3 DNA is TGTGCCTGCCTGGACAGGGGCACAGATACGCAGTATTTT. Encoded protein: CACLDRGTDTQYF.

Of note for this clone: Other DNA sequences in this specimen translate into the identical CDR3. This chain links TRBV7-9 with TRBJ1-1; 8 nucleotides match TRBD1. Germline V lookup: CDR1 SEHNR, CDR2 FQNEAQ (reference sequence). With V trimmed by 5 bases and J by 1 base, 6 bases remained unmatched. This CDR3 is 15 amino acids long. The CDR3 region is CASSLRQGPNTEAFF. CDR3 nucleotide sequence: TGTGCCAGCAGCCTTCGACAGGGGCCGAACACTGAAGCTTTCTTT. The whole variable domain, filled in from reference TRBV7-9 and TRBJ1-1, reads DTGVSQNPRHKITKRGQNVTFRCDPISEHNRLYWYRQTLGQGPEFLTYFQNEAQLEKSRLLSDRFSAERPKGSFSTLEIQRTEQGDSAMYLCASSLRQGPNTEAFFGQGTRLTVV.

The CDR3: CASSPQTGGAVEQYF. Here the CDR3 DNA reads TGTGCCAGCAGCCCACAGACAGGTGGGGCTGTGGAGCAGTACTTC. The chain is built from TRBV7-9 and TRBJ2-7, with a possible D match to TRBD1 (6 bases). CDR3 size: 15 residues. The germline CDR1 and CDR2 sequences are SEHNR and FQNEAQ (reference sequence). Trimming removed 5 bases from V and 7 bases from J, with 21 bases in between.

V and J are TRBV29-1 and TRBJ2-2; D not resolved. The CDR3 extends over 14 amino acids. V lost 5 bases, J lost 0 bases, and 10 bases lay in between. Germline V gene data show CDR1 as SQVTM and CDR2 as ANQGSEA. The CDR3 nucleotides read TGCAGCGTTCCCCATAAATCGAACACCGGGGAGCTGTTTTTT. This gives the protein CSVPHKSNTGELFF.

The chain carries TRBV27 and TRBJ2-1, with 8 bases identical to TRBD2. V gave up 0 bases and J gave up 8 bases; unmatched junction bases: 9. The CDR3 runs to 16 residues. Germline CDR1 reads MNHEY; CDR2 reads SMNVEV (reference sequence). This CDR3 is CASSLSPSGSVYEQFF. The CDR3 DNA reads TGTGCCAGCAGTTTATCCCCCAGCGGGAGCGTCTATGAGCAGTTCTTC.

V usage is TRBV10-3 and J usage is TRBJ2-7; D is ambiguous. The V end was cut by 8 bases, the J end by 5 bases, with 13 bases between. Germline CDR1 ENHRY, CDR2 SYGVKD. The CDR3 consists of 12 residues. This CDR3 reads CAIASTGDEQYF. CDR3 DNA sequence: TGTGCCATCGCCTCCACTGGGGACGAGCAGTACTTC.

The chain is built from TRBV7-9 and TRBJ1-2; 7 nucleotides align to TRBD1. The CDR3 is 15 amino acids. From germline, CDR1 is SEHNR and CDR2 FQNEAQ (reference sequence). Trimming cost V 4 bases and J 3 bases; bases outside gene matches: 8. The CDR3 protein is CASSYPGQSDYGYTF. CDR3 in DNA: TGTGCCAGCAGCTACCCGGGACAGTCAGACTATGGCTACACCTTC.

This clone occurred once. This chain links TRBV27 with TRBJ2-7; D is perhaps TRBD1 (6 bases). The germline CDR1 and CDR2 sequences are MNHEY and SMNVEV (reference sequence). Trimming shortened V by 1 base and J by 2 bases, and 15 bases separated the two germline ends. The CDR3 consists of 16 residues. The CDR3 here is CASSLYGTYFPYEQYF. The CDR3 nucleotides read TGTGCCAGCAGTTTATACGGGACATATTTTCCCTACGAGCAGTACTTC.

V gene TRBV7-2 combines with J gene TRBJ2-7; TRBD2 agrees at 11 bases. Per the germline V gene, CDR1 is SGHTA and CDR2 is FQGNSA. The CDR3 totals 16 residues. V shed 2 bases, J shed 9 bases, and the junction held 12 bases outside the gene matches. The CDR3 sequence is CASSLTHVLAGVAQYF. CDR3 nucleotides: TGTGCCAGCAGCTTAACTCACGTACTAGCGGGAGTCGCGCAGTACTTC.

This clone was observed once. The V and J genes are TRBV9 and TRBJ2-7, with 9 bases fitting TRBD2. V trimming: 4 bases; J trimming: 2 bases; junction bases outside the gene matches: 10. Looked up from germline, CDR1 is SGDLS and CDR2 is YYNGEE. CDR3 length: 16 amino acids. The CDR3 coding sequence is TGTGCCAGCAGCCACGCGGGGGGGTCACCAGCCTACGAGCAGTACTTC. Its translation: CASSHAGGSPAYEQYF.

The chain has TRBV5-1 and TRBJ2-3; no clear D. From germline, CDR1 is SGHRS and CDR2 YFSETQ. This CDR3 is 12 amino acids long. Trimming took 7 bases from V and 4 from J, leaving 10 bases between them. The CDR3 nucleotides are TGCGCCAGCGCCTACGAGCCAGATACGCAGTATTTT. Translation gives CASAYEPDTQYF.

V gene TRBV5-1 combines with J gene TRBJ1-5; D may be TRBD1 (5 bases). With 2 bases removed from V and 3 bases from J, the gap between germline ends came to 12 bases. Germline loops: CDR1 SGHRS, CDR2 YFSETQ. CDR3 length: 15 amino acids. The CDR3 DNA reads TGCGCCAGCAGCTTATTCGACAGTTACAATCAGCCCCAGCATTTT. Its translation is CASSLFDSYNQPQHF.

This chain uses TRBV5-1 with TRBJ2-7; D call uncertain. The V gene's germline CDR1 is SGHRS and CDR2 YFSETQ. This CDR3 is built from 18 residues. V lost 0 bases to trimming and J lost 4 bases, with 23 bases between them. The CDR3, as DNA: TGCGCCAGCAGCTTGGGTCCGAACATCGCGACGAGAGAATACGAGCAGTACTTC. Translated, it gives CASSLGPNIATREYEQYF.

CDR3 nucleotides: TGTGCCAGCAGTCGGAATACGCGCACAGATACGCAGTATTTT. Its translation is CASSRNTRTDTQYF. The rearrangement uses TRBV27 and TRBJ2-3; no reliable D call. CDR3 length equals 14 residues. Germline CDR1 is MNHEY and CDR2 is SMNVEV (reference sequence). Trimming pared 5 bases from V and 1 base from J, leaving 10 bases between.

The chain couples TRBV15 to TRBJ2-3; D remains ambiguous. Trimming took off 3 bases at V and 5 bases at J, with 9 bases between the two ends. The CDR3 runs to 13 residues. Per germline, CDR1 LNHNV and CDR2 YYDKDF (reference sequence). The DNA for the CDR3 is TGTGCCACCAGCAGGCCTCAGGTAGATACGCAGTATTTT. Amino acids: CATSRPQVDTQYF.

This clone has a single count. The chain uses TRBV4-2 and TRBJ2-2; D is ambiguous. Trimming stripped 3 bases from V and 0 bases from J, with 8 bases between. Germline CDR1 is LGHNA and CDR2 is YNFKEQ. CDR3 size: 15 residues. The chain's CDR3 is CASSQGLTNTGELFF. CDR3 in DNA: TGTGCCAGCAGCCAGGGCCTTACGAACACCGGGGAGCTGTTTTTT.

CDR3 coding DNA: TGTGCCAGCATTTTAGGAGGGGGATCGGCTGAAGCTTTCTTT. It specifies CASILGGGSAEAFF. The rearrangement uses TRBV5-8 and TRBJ1-1; perhaps TRBD1 as D (6 bases). V lost 6 bases and J 6 bases, leaving 18 bases between the germline ends. Germline-derived CDR1 and CDR2 are SGHTS and YDEGEE. The CDR3 has 14 residues.

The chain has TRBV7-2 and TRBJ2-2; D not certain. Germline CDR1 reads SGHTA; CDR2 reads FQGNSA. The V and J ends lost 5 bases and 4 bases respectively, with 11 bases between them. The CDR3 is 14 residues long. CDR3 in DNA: TGTGCCAGCAGCAAGACGTTTCTCACCGGGGAGCTGTTTTTT. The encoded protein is CASSKTFLTGELFF.

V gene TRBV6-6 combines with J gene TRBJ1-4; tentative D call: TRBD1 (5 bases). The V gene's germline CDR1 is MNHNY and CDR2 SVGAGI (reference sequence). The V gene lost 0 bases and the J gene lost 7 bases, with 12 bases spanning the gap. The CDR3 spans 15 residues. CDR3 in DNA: TGTGCCAGCAGTTACTCCGGACTGGGACCTGAAAAACTGTTTTTT. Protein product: CASSYSGLGPEKLFF.

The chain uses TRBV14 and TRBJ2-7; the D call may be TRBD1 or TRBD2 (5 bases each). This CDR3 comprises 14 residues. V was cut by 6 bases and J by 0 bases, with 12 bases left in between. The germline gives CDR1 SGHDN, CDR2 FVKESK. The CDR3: CASRGDGNSYEQYF. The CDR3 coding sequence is TGTGCCAGCAGGGGGGATGGCAACTCCTACGAGCAGTACTTC.

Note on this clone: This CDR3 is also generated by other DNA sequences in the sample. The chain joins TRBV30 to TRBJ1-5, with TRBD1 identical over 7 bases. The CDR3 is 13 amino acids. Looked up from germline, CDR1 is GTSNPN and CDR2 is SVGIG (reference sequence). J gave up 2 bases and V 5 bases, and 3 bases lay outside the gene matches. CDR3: CAWSDRGNQPQHF. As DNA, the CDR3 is TGTGCCTGGTCCGACAGGGGCAATCAGCCCCAGCATTTT.